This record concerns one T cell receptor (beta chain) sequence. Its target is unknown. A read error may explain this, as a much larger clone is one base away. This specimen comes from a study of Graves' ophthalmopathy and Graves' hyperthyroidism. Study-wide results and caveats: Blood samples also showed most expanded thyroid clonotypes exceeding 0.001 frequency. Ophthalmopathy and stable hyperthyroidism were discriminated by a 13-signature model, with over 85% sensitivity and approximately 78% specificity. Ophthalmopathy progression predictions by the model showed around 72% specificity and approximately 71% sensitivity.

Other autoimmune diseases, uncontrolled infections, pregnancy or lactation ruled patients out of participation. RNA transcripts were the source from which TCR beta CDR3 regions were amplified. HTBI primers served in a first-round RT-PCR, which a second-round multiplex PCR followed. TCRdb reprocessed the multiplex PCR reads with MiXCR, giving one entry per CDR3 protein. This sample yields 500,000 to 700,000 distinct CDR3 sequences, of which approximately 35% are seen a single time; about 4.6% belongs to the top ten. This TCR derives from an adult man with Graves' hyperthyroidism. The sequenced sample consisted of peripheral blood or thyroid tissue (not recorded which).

CDR3 sequence: CASSPRDRRYGHTF. The CDR3 nucleotides read TGTGCCAGTAGTCCCCGGGACAGGAGATATGGCCACACCTTC. This chain connects TRBV19 to TRBJ1-2; 8 bases match TRBD1. Germline V CDR1 and CDR2: LNHDA, SQIVND (reference sequence). CDR3 size: 14 residues. Filled out from reference TRBV19 and TRBJ1-2, the complete variable domain reads DGGITQSPKYLFRKEGQNVTLSCEQNLNHDAMYWYRQDPGQGLRLIYYSQIVNDFQKGDIAEGYSVSREKKESFPLTVTSAQKNPTAFYLCASSPRDRRYGHTFGSGTRLTVV.